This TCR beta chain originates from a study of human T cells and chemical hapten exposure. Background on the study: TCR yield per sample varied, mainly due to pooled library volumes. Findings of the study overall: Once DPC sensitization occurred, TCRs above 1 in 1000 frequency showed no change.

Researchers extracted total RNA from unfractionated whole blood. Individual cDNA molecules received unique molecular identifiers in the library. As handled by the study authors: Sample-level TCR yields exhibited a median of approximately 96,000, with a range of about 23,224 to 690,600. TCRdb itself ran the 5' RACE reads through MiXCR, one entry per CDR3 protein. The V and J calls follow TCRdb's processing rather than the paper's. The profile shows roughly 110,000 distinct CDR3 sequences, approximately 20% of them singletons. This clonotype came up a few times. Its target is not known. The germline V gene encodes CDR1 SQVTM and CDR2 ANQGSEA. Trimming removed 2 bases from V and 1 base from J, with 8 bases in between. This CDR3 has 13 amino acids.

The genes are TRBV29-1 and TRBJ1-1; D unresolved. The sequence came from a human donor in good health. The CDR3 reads CSVESVANTEAFF. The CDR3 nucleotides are TGCAGCGTTGAATCGGTTGCGAACACTGAAGCTTTCTTT.